A single sample gave rise to the 23 T cell receptor beta chains below, sequenced in a study of T cell repertoires in ileal Crohn's disease. The time point: inflamed ileum from the surgical specimen. Clones were read by immunoSEQ multiplex PCR, and TCRdb kept only the in-frame ones, dropping some. The sample has approximately 13,000 clones; around 85% are singletons. Sequencing was carried out using ileal tissue. The receptors stem from an adult with Crohn's disease.

The rearrangement links TRBV6-5 to TRBJ1-1; possibly TRBD1 for D (6 bases). Germline V CDR1 and CDR2: MNHEY, SVGAGI. V lost 5 bases and J lost 3, with 13 bases in between. The CDR3 spans 14 residues. In nucleotides, the CDR3 is TGTGCCAGCAGTAAACAGGGAAGGGACACTGAAGCTTTCTTT. Its protein product is CASSKQGRDTEAFF.

V usage is TRBV5-4 and J usage is TRBJ2-1; 14 nucleotides match TRBD2. The CDR3 is 16 amino acids. V shed 4 bases, J shed 7 bases, and the junction held 7 bases outside the gene matches. Germline CDR1 is SGHNT and CDR2 is YYREEE (reference sequence). The CDR3 DNA sequence: TGTGCCAGCAGCGCCAGACTAGCGGGGGGGCCGAATGAGCAGTTCTTC. Its translation is CASSARLAGGPNEQFF.

This chain joins TRBV20-1 and TRBJ1-6; D not certain. Between the trimmed V and J ends, which lost 7 bases and 10 bases, there was a span of 8 bases. The CDR3 loop spans 10 amino acids. Per germline, CDR1 DFQATT and CDR2 SNEGSKA (reference sequence). The chain's CDR3 is CSVPMSPLHF. In DNA form, the CDR3 reads TGCAGTGTTCCAATGTCACCCCTCCACTTT.

This chain connects TRBV4-1 to TRBJ2-3, with TRBD2 identical over 9 bases. CDR3 length: 15 amino acids. Germline values: CDR1 MGHRA, CDR2 YSYEKL. After removal of 4 bases from V and 5 bases from J, the junction contained 7 bases not matched to a gene. The CDR3, as DNA: TGCGCCAGCAGCCGAGCTAGCGGGGCGGGAGATACGCAGTATTTT. Translating it yields CASSRASGAGDTQYF.

The V call is TRBV6-4, the J call TRBJ1-3; D remains ambiguous. Trimming removed 3 bases at V and 0 bases at J, with 9 bases between. Germline V gene sequence: CDR1 MRHNA, CDR2 SNTAGT. This CDR3 contains 15 residues. The CDR3 loop reads CASSEDQSSGNTIYF. The CDR3 DNA reads TGTGCCAGCAGTGAAGACCAGAGCTCTGGAAACACCATATATTTT.

V and J are TRBV15 and TRBJ2-7; 9 bases are a match to TRBD1. The germline CDR1 and CDR2 sequences are LNHNV and YYDKDF (reference sequence). The length of the CDR3 is 15 residues. The V gene end was trimmed by 1 base and the J gene end by 5 bases; junction bases not matched to a gene: 6. CDR3 region: CATSRGGQGIDEQYF. The DNA of the CDR3 is TGTGCCACCAGCAGAGGAGGACAGGGGATCGACGAGCAGTACTTC.

The chain links TRBV19 to TRBJ1-2; no reliable D call. The germline CDR1 and CDR2 sequences are LNHDA and SQIVND (reference sequence). V lost 5 bases to trimming and J lost 4 bases, with 8 bases between them. This CDR3 has 12 residues. As DNA, the CDR3 is TGTGCCAGTAGTGCGCAGAGCTATGGCTACACCTTC. Its translation is CASSAQSYGYTF.

On this clone itself: The junction does not match germline at one end; this may be a read error. This chain joins TRBV6-1 and TRBJ1-4, with TRBD1 matching 7 bases. Germline V gene lookup returns CDR1 MNHNS and CDR2 SASEGT. The CDR3 length is 15 residues. This chain's CDR3 is CASREDRAVSEKLFF. The CDR3 region has the DNA TGTGCCAGCAGGGAAGACAGGGCGGTTAGTGAAAAACTGTTTTTT.

This clone was detected only once. This chain links TRBV5-6 with TRBJ1-1, with D possibly matching TRBD1 (6 bases). Germline V CDR1 and CDR2: SGHDT, YYEEEE. This CDR3 is 15 amino acids long. Trimming removed 1 base at V and 0 bases at J, with 10 bases between. The CDR3 protein is CASSLWQGLNTEAFF. The CDR3, as DNA: TGTGCCAGCAGCTTGTGGCAGGGGTTGAACACTGAAGCTTTCTTT.

The chain couples TRBV10-1 to TRBJ2-5; D is perhaps TRBD2 (5 bases). The V end lost 4 bases, the J end lost 2 bases, and 8 bases lay between the germline ends. The CDR3 length is 13 residues. The germline gives CDR1 WNHNN, CDR2 SYGVQD (reference sequence). This CDR3 is CASSGTVQETQYF. The CDR3 region has the DNA TGCGCCAGCAGTGGGACTGTACAAGAGACCCAGTACTTC.

This sequence joins TRBV6-1 and TRBJ1-4; D unclear. The CDR3 consists of 15 residues. V lost 10 bases, J lost 7 bases, and 22 bases lay in between. CDR1 and CDR2 (germline): MNHNS, SASEGT. The CDR3 DNA is TGTGCCACCCACACACGGAACCTCCAGAGTGAAAAACTGTTTTTT. Its protein is CATHTRNLQSEKLFF.

By sample share, this clone is medium-sized. CDR3 region: CASSRSYGGCSITYEQYF. The CDR3 nucleotides are TGTGCCAGCTCCAGGTCCTACGGGGGTTGCTCCATTACCTACGAGCAGTACTTC. The chain employs TRBV7-9 and TRBJ2-7, with D maybe TRBD2 (6 bases). CDR3 length equals 18 residues. Germline values: CDR1 SEHNR, CDR2 FQNEAQ (reference sequence). V dropped 8 bases and J dropped 2 bases, with 28 bases sitting between them.

This clone was counted once. The gene calls are TRBV5-1 and TRBJ1-2; no clear D gene. Between the trimmed V and J ends, which lost 3 bases and 2 bases, there was a span of 8 bases. The CDR3 is 13 amino acids. Germline V gene lookup returns CDR1 SGHRS and CDR2 YFSETQ. The CDR3: CASSSSNNYGYTF. CDR3 DNA: TGCGCCAGCAGCTCTTCGAACAACTATGGCTACACCTTC.

This clone is medium-sized (0.01 to 0.1%). The CDR3 is CASSLMGTGVDSPLHF. CDR3 bases: TGTGCCAGCAGCTTGATGGGGACAGGGGTAGATTCACCCCTCCACTTT. The V gene is TRBV5-6, the J gene TRBJ1-6; 10 nucleotides agree with TRBD1. This CDR3 comprises 16 residues. Germline values: CDR1 SGHDT, CDR2 YYEEEE. The ends lost 1 base at V and 8 bases at J; junction bases unmatched: 6.

The genes are TRBV9 and TRBJ2-3; 8 bases are shared with TRBD1. Germline V gene data show CDR1 as SGDLS and CDR2 as YYNGEE. The V segment lost 0 bases and the J segment 5 bases; nucleotides outside the gene matches: 5. CDR3 length: 15 amino acids. The CDR3 DNA reads as TGTGCCAGCAGCGTAGCGTCAGGGGGCCAAGATACGCAGTATTTT. Its translation: CASSVASGGQDTQYF.

The chain links TRBV28 to TRBJ1-1; TRBD1 might be the D (5 bases). The V gene lost 2 bases and the J gene lost 0 bases, with 10 bases spanning the gap. The CDR3 has 15 residues. Per the germline V gene, CDR1 is MDHEN and CDR2 is SYDVKM. CDR3 loop: CASSLRTFMNTEAFF. The CDR3 bases are TGTGCCAGCAGTTTAAGGACATTCATGAACACTGAAGCTTTCTTT.

The chain recombines TRBV30 with TRBJ1-1; D possibly corresponds to TRBD1 (5 bases). Germline values: CDR1 GTSNPN, CDR2 SVGIG (reference sequence). Trimming pared 0 bases from V and 4 bases from J, leaving 12 bases between. This CDR3 contains 14 residues. CDR3 sequence (DNA): TGTGCCTGGAGTGTATCAGGGTGGGTCACTGAAGCTTTCTTT. Translating gives CAWSVSGWVTEAFF.

The chain links TRBV5-8 to TRBJ1-5, with a tentative D call TRBD1 (5 bases). V was clipped by 7 bases and J by 0 bases, with 14 bases between them. The V gene's germline CDR1 is SGHTS and CDR2 YDEGEE. This CDR3 spans 15 amino acids. This chain's CDR3 is CASGAGLSSNQPQHF. CDR3 bases: TGTGCCAGCGGAGCAGGGCTCTCTAGCAATCAGCCCCAGCATTTT.

The genes are TRBV19 and TRBJ1-6; maybe TRBD1 (6 bases). CDR1 is LNHDA and CDR2 is SQIVND in the germline V gene (reference sequence). V lost 3 bases to trimming and J lost 1 base, with 7 bases between them. CDR3 length: 15 residues. The CDR3 DNA sequence: TGTGCCAGTAGTATGGGGACATCCTATAATTCACCCCTCCACTTT. As protein: CASSMGTSYNSPLHF.

The chain couples TRBV7-9 to TRBJ2-7, with no clear D. The CDR3 length is 13 residues. V lost 5 bases to trimming and J lost 3 bases, with 11 bases between them. Looked up from germline, CDR1 is SEHNR and CDR2 is FQNEAQ (reference sequence). CDR3 DNA: TGTGCCAGCAGCGCCGCCAGCTACTACGAGCAGTACTTC. Amino acid sequence: CASSAASYYEQYF.

The V gene is TRBV7-2, the J gene TRBJ1-6; maybe TRBD1 (5 bases). Germline CDR1 reads SGHTA; CDR2 reads FQGNSA. The CDR3 totals 17 residues. The V end was cut by 2 bases, the J end by 9 bases, with 20 bases between. CDR3 DNA: TGTGCCAGCAGCTTACGCCACCGAATACAGGCGGGTTCACCCCTCCACTTT. This codes for CASSLRHRIQAGSPLHF.

The rearrangement links TRBV5-1 to TRBJ1-4; 7 bases are shared with TRBD1. Germline V lookup: CDR1 SGHRS, CDR2 YFSETQ. The CDR3 loop spans 15 amino acids. The trim removed 4 bases at V and 6 bases at J, leaving 9 bases unmatched. The CDR3 DNA follows: TGCGCCAGCAGCCCCCACTGGGACAGTGATGAAAAACTGTTTTTT. It specifies CASSPHWDSDEKLFF.

This clone was seen a few times. The CDR3 DNA is TGCAGCGTTTGGACAGGGACCTTCTACGAGCAGTACTTC. This codes for CSVWTGTFYEQYF. V and J are TRBV29-1 and TRBJ2-7; the match to TRBD1 covers 8 bases. The CDR3 loop spans 13 amino acids. V lost 5 bases and J lost 3; bases outside the gene matches: 6. Germline values: CDR1 SQVTM, CDR2 ANQGSEA.